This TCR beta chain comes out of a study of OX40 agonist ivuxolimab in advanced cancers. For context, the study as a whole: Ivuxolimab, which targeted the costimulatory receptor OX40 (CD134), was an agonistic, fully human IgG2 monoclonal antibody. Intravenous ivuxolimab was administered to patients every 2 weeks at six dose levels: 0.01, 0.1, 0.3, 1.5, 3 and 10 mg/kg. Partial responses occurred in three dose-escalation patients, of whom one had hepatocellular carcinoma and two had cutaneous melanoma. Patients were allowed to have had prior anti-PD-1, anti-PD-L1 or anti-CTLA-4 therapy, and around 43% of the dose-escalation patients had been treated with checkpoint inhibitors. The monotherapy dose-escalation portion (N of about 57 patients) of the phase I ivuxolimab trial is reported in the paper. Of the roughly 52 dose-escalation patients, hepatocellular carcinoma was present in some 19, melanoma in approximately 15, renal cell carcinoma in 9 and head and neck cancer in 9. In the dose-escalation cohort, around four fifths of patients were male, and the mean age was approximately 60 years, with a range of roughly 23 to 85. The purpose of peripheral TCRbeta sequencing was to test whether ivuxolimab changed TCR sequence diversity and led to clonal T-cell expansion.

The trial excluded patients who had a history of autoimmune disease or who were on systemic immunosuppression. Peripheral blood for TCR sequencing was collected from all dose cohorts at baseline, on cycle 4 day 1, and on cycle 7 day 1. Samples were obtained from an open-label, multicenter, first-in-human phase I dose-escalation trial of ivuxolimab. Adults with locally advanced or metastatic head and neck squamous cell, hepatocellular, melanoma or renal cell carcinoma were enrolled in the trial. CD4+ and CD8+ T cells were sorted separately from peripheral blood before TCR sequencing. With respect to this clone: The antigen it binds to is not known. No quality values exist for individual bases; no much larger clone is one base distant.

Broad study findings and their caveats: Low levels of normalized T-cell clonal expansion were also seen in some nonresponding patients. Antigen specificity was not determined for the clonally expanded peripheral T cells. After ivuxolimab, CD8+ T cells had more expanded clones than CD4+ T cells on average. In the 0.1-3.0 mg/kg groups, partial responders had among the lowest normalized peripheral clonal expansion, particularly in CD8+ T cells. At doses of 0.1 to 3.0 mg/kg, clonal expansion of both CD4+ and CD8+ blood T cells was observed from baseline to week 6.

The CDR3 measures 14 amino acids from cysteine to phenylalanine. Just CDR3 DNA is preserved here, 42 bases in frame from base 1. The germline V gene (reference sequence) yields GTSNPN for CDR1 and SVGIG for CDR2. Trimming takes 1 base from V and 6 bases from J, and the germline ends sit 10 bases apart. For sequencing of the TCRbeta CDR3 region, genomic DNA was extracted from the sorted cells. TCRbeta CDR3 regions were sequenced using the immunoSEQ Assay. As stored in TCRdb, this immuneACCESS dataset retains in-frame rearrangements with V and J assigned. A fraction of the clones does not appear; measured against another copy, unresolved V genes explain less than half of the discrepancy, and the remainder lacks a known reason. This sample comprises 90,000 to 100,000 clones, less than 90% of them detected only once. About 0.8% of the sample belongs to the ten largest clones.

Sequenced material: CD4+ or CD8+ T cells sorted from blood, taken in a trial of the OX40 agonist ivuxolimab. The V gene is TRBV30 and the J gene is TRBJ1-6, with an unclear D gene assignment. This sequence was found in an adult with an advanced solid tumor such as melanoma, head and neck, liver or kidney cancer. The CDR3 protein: CAWSAGVGNSPLHF. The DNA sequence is TGTGCCTGGAGTGCCGGGGTTGGTAATTCACCCCTCCACTTT.